One and the same sample provided the 32 T cell receptor beta chains below, sequenced in a study of blood T cell repertoires in COVID-19. Libraries were prepared by immunoSEQ multiplex PCR; TCRdb keeps only in-frame clonotypes and omits some of them. The data contain about 260,000 clones, approximately 90% of them singletons. Sequenced sample: peripheral blood. The receptors were sampled from a woman aged 50 to 60 who had recovered from COVID-19.

This CDR3 is CASSLLTGEGYGYTF. The CDR3 DNA reads as TGCGCCAGCAGCCTACTGACAGGGGAAGGTTATGGCTACACCTTC. The chain uses TRBV4-1 and TRBJ1-2; 8 bases agree with TRBD1. J lost 5 bases, V lost 4 bases, and 9 bases had no gene match. The CDR3 sequence is 15 residues long. The germline CDR1 and CDR2 sequences are MGHRA and YSYEKL.

The chain recombines TRBV4-3 with TRBJ1-1, with D possibly matching TRBD1 (5 bases). The CDR3 runs 14 residues. Germline V gives CDR1 LGHNA, CDR2 YSLEER. Trimming took 4 bases from V and 4 from J, leaving 13 bases between them. This CDR3 is CASSLSGGGTEAFF. CDR3 sequence (DNA): TGCGCCAGCAGCCTATCTGGGGGGGGCACTGAAGCTTTCTTT.

This chain uses TRBV30 with TRBJ2-1; 8 nucleotides match TRBD2. The CDR3 loop spans 14 amino acids. Germline V gene sequence: CDR1 GTSNPN, CDR2 SVGIG (reference sequence). V lost 1 base and J lost 7; bases outside the gene matches: 6. CDR3 protein: CAWSDGRAWNEQFF. CDR3 nucleotide sequence: TGTGCCTGGAGTGACGGGAGGGCCTGGAATGAGCAGTTCTTC.

The rearrangement uses TRBV3-1 (or the pseudogene TRBV3-2) and TRBJ2-7; D is perhaps TRBD1 (6 bases). Germline V gene lookup returns CDR1 LGHDT and CDR2 YNNKEL (reference sequence). V dropped 3 bases and J dropped 2 bases, with 8 bases sitting between them. The CDR3 extends over 13 amino acids. CDR3 protein: CASSQGHAYEQYF. The DNA of the CDR3 is TGTGCCAGCAGCCAGGGACATGCCTACGAGCAGTACTTC.

The rearrangement joins TRBV28 to TRBJ2-5, with D uncertain. This CDR3 is built from 12 residues. V was cut by 2 bases and J by 3 bases, with 4 bases left in between. Germline V gene data show CDR1 as MDHEN and CDR2 as SYDVKM. The CDR3 is CASSLLEETQYF. The CDR3 nucleotides are TGTGCCAGCAGTTTACTAGAAGAGACCCAGTACTTC.

This chain joins TRBV11-2 and TRBJ2-1; 10 positions agree with TRBD2. Germline V CDR1 and CDR2: SGHAT, FQNNGV. J was trimmed by 10 bases and V by 1 base; bases with no gene match: 10. The CDR3 spans 16 residues. This CDR3 is CASSLGRLAGDGEQFF. Written as DNA, the CDR3 is TGTGCCAGCAGCTTAGGTCGGCTAGCGGGAGATGGGGAGCAGTTCTTC. Full variable domain (missing parts from reference TRBV11-2 and TRBJ2-1): EAGVAQSPRYKIIEKRQSVAFWCNPISGHATLYWYQQILGQGPKLLIQFQNNGVVDDSQLPKDRFSAERLKGVDSTLKIQPAKLEDSAVYLCASSLGRLAGDGEQFFGPGTRLTVL.

This chain uses TRBV27 with TRBJ2-3, with TRBD1 as a possible D gene (6 bases). The CDR3 totals 14 residues. Germline loops: CDR1 MNHEY, CDR2 SMNVEV (reference sequence). The CDR3 nucleotides are TGTGCAGCAGTAAGGTGGGGGCTTACAGATACGCAGTATTTT. Protein: CAAVRWGLTDTQYF.

The chain links TRBV28 to TRBJ2-1; no clear D gene. CDR3 length: 18 residues. V lost 2 bases and J 2 bases, leaving 19 bases between the germline ends. The germline CDR1 and CDR2 sequences are MDHEN and SYDVKM. CDR3 DNA sequence: TGTGCCAGCAGTTTAGAGAAACCCCTAGTCCGGGCCTACAATGAGCAGTTCTTC. Its protein product is CASSLEKPLVRAYNEQFF.

This chain connects TRBV28 to TRBJ1-2; possible D gene TRBD1, 5 bases. V shed 6 bases and J shed 4 bases, with 18 bases lying between them. Germline V gene data show CDR1 as MDHEN and CDR2 as SYDVKM. The CDR3 is 15 residues long. CDR3 sequence reads: CASSSSSGRVYGYTF. Written as DNA, the CDR3 is TGTGCCAGCAGCTCATCCTCGGGCAGGGTCTATGGCTACACCTTC.

CDR3 amino acids: CASSLAFRAFRDQPQHF. The CDR3 bases are TGTGCCAGCAGTTTAGCATTCCGGGCCTTCAGGGATCAGCCCCAGCATTTT. This rearrangement joins TRBV28 to TRBJ1-5; D is possibly TRBD1 (5 bases). Germline V CDR1 and CDR2: MDHEN, SYDVKM. V was clipped by 2 bases and J by 5 bases, with 19 bases between them. This CDR3 contains 17 residues.

The gene calls are TRBV6-1 and TRBJ2-5, with D perhaps TRBD2 (5 bases). The CDR3 spans 18 residues. Germline CDR1 is MNHNS and CDR2 is SASEGT. V lost 4 bases to trimming and J lost 5 bases, with 26 bases between them. CDR3 amino acids: CASSAGWRRNTVLETQYF. The CDR3 bases are TGTGCCAGCAGTGCCGGTTGGAGGAGGAACACAGTGCTGGAGACCCAGTACTTC.

This sequence joins TRBV9 and TRBJ2-2; D is perhaps TRBD1 (6 bases). The CDR3 length is 14 residues. Germline CDR1 reads SGDLS; CDR2 reads YYNGEE. Trimming removed 5 bases from V and 6 bases from J, with 14 bases in between. Written as DNA, the CDR3 is TGTGCCAGCAGTCGTCAGGGGAGCCCCGGGGAGCTGTTTTTT. This gives the protein CASSRQGSPGELFF.

This clone was seen a few times. The V and J genes are TRBV19 and TRBJ2-2; D is uncertain. The germline CDR1 and CDR2 sequences are LNHDA and SQIVND (reference sequence). V lost 1 base and J 3 bases, leaving 6 bases between the germline ends. The CDR3 spans 14 residues. The CDR3 here is CASSIVGDTGELFF. For the CDR3, the DNA is TGTGCCAGTAGTATAGTCGGAGACACCGGGGAGCTGTTTTTT. The full variable domain, completed using reference TRBV19 and TRBJ2-2, is DGGITQSPKYLFRKEGQNVTLSCEQNLNHDAMYWYRQDPGQGLRLIYYSQIVNDFQKGDIAEGYSVSREKKESFPLTVTSAQKNPTAFYLCASSIVGDTGELFFGEGSRLTVL.

The V and J genes are TRBV19 and TRBJ1-4, with D maybe TRBD1 (6 bases). Germline V gene data show CDR1 as LNHDA and CDR2 as SQIVND (reference sequence). Between the trimmed V and J ends, which lost 3 bases and 4 bases, there was a span of 18 bases. The CDR3 runs 17 residues. CDR3 bases: TGTGCCAGTAGTATCAGGCAGGGAGGGGACATTAATGAAAAACTGTTTTTT. Residues: CASSIRQGGDINEKLFF.

The chain is built from TRBV5-4 and TRBJ1-1; D uncertain. This CDR3 is 14 amino acids long. The V and J ends lost 3 bases and 6 bases respectively, with 15 bases between them. Germline values: CDR1 SGHNT, CDR2 YYREEE (reference sequence). The CDR3, as DNA: TGTGCCAGCAGCTCGAGGCGGGGTATCGCTGAAGCTTTCTTT. Translated, it gives CASSSRRGIAEAFF.

This clone has more than one count but fewer than ten. The rearrangement links TRBV6-5 to TRBJ2-7, with 10 positions matching TRBD1. V shed 6 bases and J 4 bases; nucleotides not matched to a gene: 6. The CDR3 covers 14 residues. The germline V gene encodes CDR1 MNHEY and CDR2 SVGAGI. The CDR3 here is CASSLRDRGYEQYF. The DNA for the CDR3 is TGTGCCAGCAGCCTCCGGGACAGGGGTTACGAGCAGTACTTC.

V usage is TRBV11-1 and J usage is TRBJ2-5, with a tentative D call TRBD2 (6 bases). Germline lookup yields CDR1 SGHAT and CDR2 FQDESV (reference sequence). V was cut by 4 bases and J by 5 bases, with 20 bases left in between. This CDR3 spans 16 amino acids. CDR3 residues: CASSSLPLGGRETQYF. The CDR3 DNA reads TGTGCCAGCAGCTCCCTACCCCTCGGGGGTCGGGAGACCCAGTACTTC.

This rearrangement joins TRBV6-5 to TRBJ2-3; D perhaps matches TRBD2 (6 bases). This CDR3 has 15 residues. V lost 6 bases and J 0 bases, leaving 13 bases between the germline ends. Per the germline V gene, CDR1 is MNHEY and CDR2 is SVGAGI. Written as DNA, the CDR3 is TGTGCCAGCAGGGTCCTGGGGGGTAGCACAGATACGCAGTATTTT. This gives the protein CASRVLGGSTDTQYF.

The chain uses TRBV27 and TRBJ2-6; 8 nucleotides line up with TRBD1. After removal of 4 bases from V and 2 bases from J, the junction contained 1 base not matched to a gene. The CDR3 has 15 amino acids. Germline loops: CDR1 MNHEY, CDR2 SMNVEV (reference sequence). For the CDR3, the DNA is TGTGCCAGCAGTTCGACAGGGGCTGGGGCCAACGTCCTGACTTTC. It is translated as CASSSTGAGANVLTF.

The rearrangement joins TRBV11-2 to TRBJ2-5, with 8 bases fitting TRBD1. V shed 1 base and J 4 bases; nucleotides not matched to a gene: 5. CDR1 is SGHAT and CDR2 is FQNNGV in the germline V gene. The CDR3 length is 15 residues. CDR3 nucleotides: TGTGCCAGCAGCTTAGTAGGCAGGGGGCGAGAGACCCAGTACTTC. Translation gives CASSLVGRGRETQYF.

This clone has only one observation. V usage is TRBV9 and J usage is TRBJ2-2; 8 bases align to TRBD2. CDR3 length: 15 residues. V shed 2 bases, J shed 4 bases, and the junction held 4 bases outside the gene matches. Germline CDR1 SGDLS, CDR2 YYNGEE. This CDR3 reads CASSVGLASTGELFF. CDR3 bases: TGTGCCAGCAGCGTTGGACTAGCCAGCACCGGGGAGCTGTTTTTT.

The chain is built from TRBV5-8 and TRBJ1-1; a possible D gene is TRBD1 (5 bases). CDR3 length: 14 residues. From germline, CDR1 is SGHTS and CDR2 YDEGEE. Between the trimmed V and J ends, which lost 1 base and 7 bases, there was a span of 14 bases. Written as DNA, the CDR3 is TGTGCCAGCAGCTTGACAGGAGAGTGGGGTGAAGCTTTCTTT. Protein sequence: CASSLTGEWGEAFF.

V usage is TRBV11-2 and J usage is TRBJ1-2; D may be TRBD1 (5 bases). The V gene lost 1 base and the J gene lost 8 bases, with 14 bases spanning the gap. Germline-derived CDR1 and CDR2 are SGHAT and FQNNGV. CDR3 length: 14 amino acids. CDR3 nucleotides: TGTGCCAGCAGCTTAGTTGTTGGGGGAGGAGGCTACACCTTC. Protein: CASSLVVGGGGYTF.

The table lists this clone with a few counts. The J gene is TRBJ1-2, the V gene TRBV5-1; possibly TRBD1 for D (6 bases). Germline V gives CDR1 SGHRS, CDR2 YFSETQ. V gave up 0 bases and J gave up 3 bases, with 21 bases separating them. This CDR3 has 18 residues. The CDR3 protein is CASSLVVPDRRFDYGYTF. The CDR3 DNA is TGCGCCAGCAGCTTGGTTGTACCTGACAGGAGATTTGACTATGGCTACACCTTC.

The chain couples TRBV11-1 to TRBJ1-2, with 10 bases identical to TRBD1. The V segment lost 4 bases and the J segment 2 bases; nucleotides outside the gene matches: 4. The CDR3 is 15 residues long. From germline, CDR1 is SGHAT and CDR2 FQDESV (reference sequence). CDR3 residues: CASSSGTGVNYGYTF. The CDR3 coding sequence is TGTGCCAGCAGCTCCGGGACAGGGGTGAACTATGGCTACACCTTC. The variable domain in full, with the rest retrieved from reference TRBV11-1 and TRBJ1-2, is EAEVAQSPRYKITEKSQAVAFWCDPISGHATLYWYRQILGQGPELLVQFQDESVVDDSQLPKDRFSAERLKGVDSTLKIQPAELGDSAMYLCASSSGTGVNYGYTFGSGTRLTVV.

CDR3 sequence reads: CAWSTGYEQYF. In DNA, the CDR3 is TGTGCCTGGAGTACGGGTTACGAGCAGTACTTC. The chain carries TRBV30 and TRBJ2-7; D gene unclear. CDR3 size: 11 residues. The V end was cut by 2 bases, the J end by 4 bases, with 6 bases between. From germline, CDR1 is GTSNPN and CDR2 SVGIG (reference sequence).

This rearrangement joins TRBV7-9 to TRBJ1-1, with 8 positions matching TRBD1. The trim removed 5 bases at V and 5 bases at J, leaving 16 bases unmatched. This CDR3 has 17 residues. Looked up from germline, CDR1 is SEHNR and CDR2 is FQNEAQ (reference sequence). In nucleotides, the CDR3 is TGTGCCAGCAGCAATCGGGGGGACAGGAAGCGAAGAACTGAAGCTTTCTTT. It is translated as CASSNRGDRKRRTEAFF.

The chain has TRBV7-9 and TRBJ2-3; 7 bases match TRBD2. Trimming removed 1 base from V and 2 bases from J; junction bases left unmatched: 6. Germline-derived CDR1 and CDR2 are SEHNR and FQNEAQ (reference sequence). The CDR3 contains 16 residues. This CDR3 reads CASSLGAGLFTDTQYF. As DNA, the CDR3 is TGTGCCAGCAGCTTAGGAGCGGGGTTATTCACAGATACGCAGTATTTT.

This chain joins TRBV7-9 and TRBJ1-1; D is perhaps TRBD1 (5 bases). CDR3 length: 14 residues. Germline assignment: CDR1 SEHNR and CDR2 FQNEAQ (reference sequence). The V gene lost 5 bases and the J gene lost 7 bases, with 17 bases spanning the gap. The CDR3 protein is CASSPVTGSIEAFF. Here the CDR3 DNA reads TGTGCCAGCAGCCCCGTCACAGGTTCGATTGAAGCTTTCTTT.

The V call is TRBV5-1, the J call TRBJ1-1, with a weak D call TRBD1 (5 bases). CDR1 is SGHRS and CDR2 is YFSETQ in the germline V gene. The CDR3 covers 13 residues. The V end was cut by 5 bases, the J end by 3 bases, with 11 bases between. Written as DNA, the CDR3 is TGCGCCAGCAGGGTCGGGGGGTACACTGAAGCTTTCTTT. Protein product: CASRVGGYTEAFF.

This clone has only a few counts. V usage is TRBV12-5 and J usage is TRBJ1-5, with D hard to call. Trimming cost V 2 bases and J 0 bases, with 11 bases left between them. CDR3 length equals 16 residues. The germline V gene encodes CDR1 LGHNT and CDR2 FRNRAP. In nucleotides, the CDR3 is TGTGCTAGTGGTTTGTCGGTGGCGGATAGCAATCAGCCCCAGCATTTT. Translated, it gives CASGLSVADSNQPQHF.

V is TRBV23-1 and J is TRBJ2-1, with D possibly matching TRBD2 (6 bases). TRBV23-1 is filed as an ORF, its function uncertain. Trimming removed 3 bases from V and 2 bases from J, with 17 bases in between. This CDR3 region has 17 residues. The CDR3 DNA follows: TGCGCCAGCAGTCAGCCGCCCTCGGGAGATGCCTACAATGAGCAGTTCTTC. Protein: CASSQPPSGDAYNEQFF.